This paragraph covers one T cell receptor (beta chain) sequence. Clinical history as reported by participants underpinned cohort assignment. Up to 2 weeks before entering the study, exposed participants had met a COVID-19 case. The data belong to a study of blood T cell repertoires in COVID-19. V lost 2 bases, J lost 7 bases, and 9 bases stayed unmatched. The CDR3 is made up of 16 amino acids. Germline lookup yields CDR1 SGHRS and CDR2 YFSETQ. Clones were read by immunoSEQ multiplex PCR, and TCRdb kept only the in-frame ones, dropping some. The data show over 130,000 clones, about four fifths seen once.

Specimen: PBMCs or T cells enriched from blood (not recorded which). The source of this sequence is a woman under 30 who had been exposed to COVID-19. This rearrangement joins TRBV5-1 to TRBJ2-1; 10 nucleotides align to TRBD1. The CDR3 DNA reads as TGCGCCAGCAGCTTCAGAGTGGGACAGGGGCGGAATGAGCAGTTCTTC. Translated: CASSFRVGQGRNEQFF.